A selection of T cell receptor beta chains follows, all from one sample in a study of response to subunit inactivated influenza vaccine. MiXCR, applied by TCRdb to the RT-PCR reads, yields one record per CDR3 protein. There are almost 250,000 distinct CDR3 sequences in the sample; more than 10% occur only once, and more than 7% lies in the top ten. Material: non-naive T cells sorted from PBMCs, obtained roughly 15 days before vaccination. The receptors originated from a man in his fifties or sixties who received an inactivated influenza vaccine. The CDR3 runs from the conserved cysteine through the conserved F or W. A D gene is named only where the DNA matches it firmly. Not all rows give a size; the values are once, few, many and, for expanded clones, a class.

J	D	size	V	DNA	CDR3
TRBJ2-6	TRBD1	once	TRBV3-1	TGTGCCTGCAGCCGATCCCCGGACAGGGCCGGGGCCAACGTCCTGACTTTC	CACSRSPDRAGANVLTF
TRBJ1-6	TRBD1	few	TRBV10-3	TGTGCCATCAGCAACGAACAGGGGTTGAATTCACCCCTCCACTTT	CAISNEQGLNSPLHF
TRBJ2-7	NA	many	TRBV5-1	TGCGCCAGCGGCCATGTGGGTTACGAGCAGTACTTC	CASGHVGYEQYF
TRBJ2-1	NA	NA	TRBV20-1	TGCAGTGCCGGTGGGGGGAACAATGAGCAGTTCTTC	CSAGGGNNEQFF
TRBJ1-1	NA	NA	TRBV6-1	TGTGCCAGCAGGAAGGAAGGGGACACTGAAGCTTTCTTT	CASRKEGDTEAFF
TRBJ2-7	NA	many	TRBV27	TGTGCCAGCAGTTCGCTATTCTCCTACGAGCAGTACTTC	CASSSLFSYEQYF
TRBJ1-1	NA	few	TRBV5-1	TGCGCCAGCAGCTTGGAACAGGGTGGTGAAGCTTTCTTT	CASSLEQGGEAFF
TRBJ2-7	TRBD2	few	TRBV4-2	TGTGCCAGCAGCCCCCCAAGAGCGGGGGGCTCCTACGAGCAGTACTTC	CASSPPRAGGSYEQYF
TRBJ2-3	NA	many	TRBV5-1	TGCGCCAGCACCTATTCGGGAACAGATACGCAGTATTTT	CASTYSGTDTQYF
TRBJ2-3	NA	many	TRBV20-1	TGCAGTGCTATTGAACCCGGGGGAGATACGCAGTATTTT	CSAIEPGGDTQYF
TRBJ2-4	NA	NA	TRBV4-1	TGCGCCAGCAGCCAAGAAGGGGTAACAGCCAAAAACATTCAGTACTTC	CASSQEGVTAKNIQYF
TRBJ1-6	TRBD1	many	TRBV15	TGTGCCACCAGCAGAGATCCGACCTTCACCGGGACAGTCGGTTCACCCCTCCACTTT	CATSRDPTFTGTVGSPLHF
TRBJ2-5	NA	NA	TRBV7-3	TGTGCCAGCAGCTCTTTGGGCGGTGAGGAGACCCAGTACTTC	CASSSLGGEETQYF
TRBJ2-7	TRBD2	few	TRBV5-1	TGCGCCAGCAGCTTTCGACTAGCGGGAGAGGCCGAGCAGTACTTC	CASSFRLAGEAEQYF
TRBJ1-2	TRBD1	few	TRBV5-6	TGTGCCAGCAGTTTGATGACAGGGGGTAGTGGCTACACCTTC	CASSLMTGGSGYTF
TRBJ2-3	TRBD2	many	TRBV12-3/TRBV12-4	TGTGCCAGCAGTTTGAGTAGCGGGGGAAGAGATACGCAGTATTTT	CASSLSSGGRDTQYF
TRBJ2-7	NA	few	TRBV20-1	TGCAGTGCCTGCGTGGTGGGGGAGGAACGGAACGAGCAGTACTTC	CSACVVGEERNEQYF